This TCR beta chain came from a study of T cells in Graves' hyperthyroidism and ophthalmopathy. Study results and limitations: In the blood, most expanded thyroid clonotypes above 0.001 appeared as well. Onset of ophthalmopathy came a median 6.5 months after the model predicted it.

To note about this clonotype: The antigen is not known.

The authors deemed Graves' hyperthyroidism stable absent ophthalmopathy progression within 18 months. The germline CDR1 and CDR2 sequences are SGHRS and YFSETQ. Trimming took off 4 bases at V and 4 bases at J, with 20 bases between the two ends. This CDR3 region has 16 residues. RNA transcripts were the template for amplifying TCR beta CDR3 regions. HTBI primers drove first-round RT-PCR of the TCR CDR3. In TCRdb, the multiplex PCR reads were re-called with MiXCR into one record per CDR3 protein. The sample has about 560,000 distinct CDR3 sequences, over 15% seen once. Sequenced material: blood. J is TRBJ1-1 and V is TRBV5-1; TRBD1 might be the D (5 bases). The TCR comes from a woman aged 18-30 years with Graves' hyperthyroidism. Written as DNA, the CDR3 is TGCGCCAGCAGCCAGACCTCGGGACTCTGGGGCACTGAAGCTTTCTTT. Translated: CASSQTSGLWGTEAFF. Full variable domain (outside the CDR3, taken from reference TRBV5-1 and TRBJ1-1): KAGVTQTPRYLIKTRGQQVTLSCSPISGHRSVSWYQQTPGQGLQFLFEYFSETQRNKGNFPGRFSGRQFSNSRSEMNVSTLELGDSALYLCASSQTSGLWGTEAFFGQGTRLTVV.